This T cell receptor (beta chain) is drawn from a study of identical twins. Germline V CDR1 and CDR2: MNHNS, SASEGT. The CDR3 totals 14 residues. V was shortened by 4 bases and J by 4 bases, with 13 bases between the two germline ends. TCRdb reanalysed the 5' RACE reads using MiXCR and keeps one entry per CDR3 protein. The data contain approximately 620,000 distinct CDR3 sequences, less than 10% of them singletons. The table lists this clonotype with many counts. Its specificity is not known. Study-wide results and caveats: Clonotypes of the beta chain that were abundant in cord blood carried fewer insertions (memory repertoires showed none). Possibly, invariant MAIT and iNKT cells partly confounded zero-insertion analyses.

These data were also reused for a study on yellow fever vaccine responses in identical twins.

V and J are TRBV6-1 and TRBJ2-5, with D tentatively TRBD1 (6 bases). Sequenced input: PBMCs. The TCR sequence derives from a woman between 18 and 30 years old in good health. The CDR3 DNA follows: TGTGCCAGCAGTGTGTGGCAGGGGATAGAGACCCAGTACTTC. This translates into CASSVWQGIETQYF.